This T cell receptor beta chain was identified during a study of blood T cells in healthy people across ages (dated by TCRdb to between 2014 and 2017). Background on the whole study: In model experiments, roughly one uniquely barcoded TCR beta cDNA molecule per two T cells was captured by template switching. For two donors (one aged 18 to 30 and one aged 80 or older), the study analyzed two additional independent replicas of 1 million unique cDNA reads from the same blood draw. To track age-related changes in TCR beta repertoire diversity, the study relied on deep sequencing normalized with unique cDNA molecular identifiers. The donors were divided into four age groups: young (average around 15 years), middle-aged (about 40), aged (approximately 62) and long-lived (82). Findings and caveats that apply to the study as a whole: Estimates of total diversity from one million sequenced T cells were regarded as lower bounds and underestimates. As age increased, observed TCR beta diversity per million T cells dropped in a roughly linear way, and a significant reduction was already evident by age around 41. Compared with the aged group, the long-lived group had more naive CD4+ T cells, fewer expanded clones and increased TCR diversity, suggesting age selection. Conclusive comparison of naive and antigen-experienced compartments was prevented by the profiling of bulk unsorted PBMCs. The percentage of naive T cells measured by flow cytometry correlated strongly with observed TCR beta diversity. Donor CMV infection status was unknown, potentially confounding age-related changes in expanded clonotypes.

The donors were 40 or so Caucasian individuals from Russia, aged roughly 6 to 90 years, who were systemically healthy. Each donor gave about 9.7 milliliters of peripheral blood, drawn into EDTA-treated Vacutainer tubes. Ficoll-Paque density-gradient centrifugation was used to isolate PBMCs, with at least 6.5 million per sample. Trizol reagent was used to extract total RNA from PBMCs, with at least 6 micrograms per sample. Naive CD45RAhigh/CD27high T cell percentages were measured by flow cytometry on a PBMC aliquot from every donor. Only one count was recorded for this clonotype. Its antigen remains undetermined. Base-call qualities are not available, and no considerably larger clone is one nucleotide away. The library was produced with 5' RACE. For sequencing, an Illumina HiSeq 2500 was employed. A second PCR of roughly 6 to 12 cycles was performed with a sample-barcoded 5' primer and a J-beta primer mix. Each TCR beta cDNA molecule received a unique molecular identifier from a template-switch 5' adaptor carrying 12 random nucleotides. Each sample yielded at least 2.5 million CDR3-containing paired-end reads. First-strand cDNA synthesis was performed from all RNA using the Mint cDNA synthesis kit, with priming by a TRBC-specific oligonucleotide. Following uracil-DNA glycosylase treatment, all cDNA underwent a first 18-cycle PCR with the universal primers M1SS and BC2_uni_R. Per the authors' processing: For normalization, 1 million high-quality reads were randomly selected from each sample, with every read carrying a distinct molecular identifier. Instead of being binned into consensus sequences, reads with shared molecular identifiers were discarded. MiTCR, run with a Q25 quality threshold and the strictest error-elimination algorithm, handled CDR3 identification, clonotype clustering and error correction. A nonparametric unseen species model with Euler transformation was used to estimate a lower bound on total TCR beta diversity. In TCRdb, the public reads were trimmed at Q25 with fastp and aligned with MiXCR, with productive beta chains retained. Rows with one shared CDR3 protein collapse into an entry with the most common genes and DNA. In this record, the V and J calls reflect TCRdb's handling and not the investigators' own analysis. The sample data list around 990,000 distinct CDR3 sequences, and under 30% of these were observed just once. The ten largest clones capture about 0.69% of the sample.

The same sample was also used in a study of T cells of mothers and their children. That second publication adds: The donors were nine systemically healthy Caucasian individuals, made up of three mothers and their six children. cDNA synthesis used all of the extracted RNA, with about 1.5 ug of RNA in each 15 ul reaction. In the second PCR, the M1S primer added sample barcodes and 2-4 random nucleotides. Over 8 million TCR beta CDR3 reads came from each mother, compared with 3.3 million or so reads from each child. TCR recombination output is similarly shaped by thymic selection in related and unrelated pairs, with a minor effect exerted by inherited differences. Related mother-child pairs always showed normalized repertoire overlap that was slightly higher than in unrelated mother-child pairs, though the difference was never significant. No persistent microchimeric T cell clones were detected, at a sensitivity of 90 to 100 clones per million clonotypes. To look for features that set related mother-child pairs apart from unrelated individuals, the researchers ran deep NGS to compare the TCR beta repertoires of mothers and children. On average, the children were 11 +/- 4 years old, while the mothers were approximately 40 +/- 4 years old. After adapter ligation with NEBNext reagents, the libraries were sequenced on Illumina HiSeq 2000 with 100+100 nt paired-end reads. To prevent cross-contamination, the mother and child libraries were prepared one month apart and sequenced in separate runs. For each donor, between 500,000 and 2,000,000 distinct TCR beta clonotypes were identified. Naive TCR beta clonotypes were estimated from low-frequency clonotypes matched to each donor's FACS-determined naive share, without sorting.

The TCR sequence derives from a girl aged 2 to 10 in good health. Specimen: blood.

Here the CDR3 is given as CASSLATGMNTEAFF. The bases read TGTGCCAGCAGCTTGGCGACAGGGATGAACACTGAAGCTTTCTTT. The chain is made from TRBV7-2 and TRBJ1-1, and TRBD1 matches 7 of the central bases. As encoded in the germline V gene, CDR1 is SGHTA while CDR2 is FQGNSA. Measured from the cysteine to the phenylalanine, the CDR3 is 15 residues long. Only the CDR3 region is kept as DNA, spanning 45 bases read in frame from base 1. For this chain, trimming is 3 bases at the V end and 0 bases at the J end, and the number of junction bases without a gene match is 4. The full variable domain, with segments outside the CDR3 supplied by the reference TRBV7-2 and TRBJ1-1 proteins, appears as GAGVSQSPSNKVTEKGKDVELRCDPISGHTALYWYRQSLGQGLEFLIYFQGNSAPDKSGLPSDRFSAERTGGSVSTLTIQRTQQEDSAVYLCASSLATGMNTEAFFGQGTRLTVV.